The 18 T cell receptor beta chains below come from one sample, sequenced in a study of cytomegalovirus exposure and HLA in healthy donors. Both 60 Vbeta primers and 13 Jbeta primers went into the PCR. Using immunoSEQ multiplex PCR, the repertoire was profiled, and TCRdb retains in-frame clones only, with some absent. Among about 130,000 clones listed, more than 70% were seen once. Sequenced material: PBMCs. These TCRs come from a man aged 25 to 40 in good health and CMV-seronegative.

This clone came up a few times. The V call is TRBV5-1, the J call TRBJ2-2; D is ambiguous. CDR1 and CDR2 from the germline V gene are SGHRS and YFSETQ. The CDR3 loop spans 13 amino acids. V was shortened by 1 base and J by 5 bases, with 6 bases between the two germline ends. The CDR3 DNA reads as TGCGCCAGCAGCTTGTCTCAGACCGGGGAGCTGTTTTTT. Its protein product is CASSLSQTGELFF.

The chain links TRBV7-2 to TRBJ2-7; TRBD2 might be the D (6 bases). Germline lookup yields CDR1 SGHTA and CDR2 FQGNSA. V was shortened by 5 bases and J by 7 bases, with 18 bases between the two germline ends. The CDR3 sequence is 14 residues long. This chain's CDR3 is CASSRGSRGGEQYF. The CDR3 DNA is TGTGCCAGCAGCCGGGGATCGCGGGGCGGGGAGCAGTACTTC.

The chain combines TRBV5-1 with TRBJ2-3; 10 nucleotides match TRBD2. Germline V gives CDR1 SGHRS, CDR2 YFSETQ. The CDR3 runs to 18 residues. The ends lost 4 bases at V and 1 base at J; junction bases unmatched: 12. The CDR3 DNA sequence: TGCGCCAGCAGCGATGGAGGGGCGGGGACTAGCGGCACAGATACGCAGTATTTT. Translating gives CASSDGGAGTSGTDTQYF.

V usage is TRBV19 and J usage is TRBJ2-2, with 7 bases identical to TRBD2. With 7 bases clipped from V and 1 base from J, the junction kept 6 bases outside the gene matches. The CDR3 is 15 residues long. The germline V gene encodes CDR1 LNHDA and CDR2 SQIVND (reference sequence). The CDR3 region has the DNA TGTGCCAGTATTATGGGGGGGATGAACACCGGGGAGCTGTTTTTT. Translation: CASIMGGMNTGELFF. The variable domain in full, completed from reference TRBV19 and TRBJ2-2, reads DGGITQSPKYLFRKEGQNVTLSCEQNLNHDAMYWYRQDPGQGLRLIYYSQIVNDFQKGDIAEGYSVSREKKESFPLTVTSAQKNPTAFYLCASIMGGMNTGELFFGEGSRLTVL.

The chain carries TRBV6-5 and TRBJ2-5, with TRBD2 identical over 9 bases. Germline CDR1 is MNHEY and CDR2 is SVGAGI. J gave up 5 bases and V 6 bases, and 7 bases lay outside the gene matches. The CDR3 loop spans 14 amino acids. The chain's CDR3 is CASRVAGDFETQYF. The DNA of the CDR3 is TGTGCCAGCAGAGTAGCGGGAGACTTTGAGACCCAGTACTTC.

This rearrangement joins TRBV19 to TRBJ2-6, with D possibly TRBD1 on 6 matching bases. Per the germline V gene, CDR1 is LNHDA and CDR2 is SQIVND (reference sequence). V was pared by 3 bases and J by 7 bases, with 7 bases between. The CDR3 totals 13 residues. The CDR3 is CASSMGTANVLTF. CDR3 nucleotides: TGTGCCAGTAGTATGGGGACAGCCAACGTCCTGACTTTC.

This chain connects TRBV6-5 to TRBJ2-2; D is undetermined. Germline V gene data show CDR1 as MNHEY and CDR2 as SVGAGI. CDR3 length: 14 residues. Trimming removed 6 bases from V and 6 bases from J, with 14 bases in between. The DNA for the CDR3 is TGTGCCAGCAGCCGACCACTGAGCGCCGGGGAGCTGTTTTTT. Protein product: CASSRPLSAGELFF.

V usage is TRBV6-1 and J usage is TRBJ1-1; 8 nucleotides line up with TRBD1. This CDR3 contains 13 residues. Germline values: CDR1 MNHNS, CDR2 SASEGT. The ends lost 4 bases at V and 6 bases at J; junction bases unmatched: 4. The CDR3 is CASSGRGRAEAFF. The CDR3 region has the DNA TGTGCCAGCAGTGGCAGGGGGCGGGCTGAAGCTTTCTTT.

This clone was picked up a small number of times. The chain is built from TRBV28 and TRBJ2-1; no firm D call. The germline V and J ends were trimmed by 3 bases and 9 bases, with 9 bases remaining between them. The germline V gene encodes CDR1 MDHEN and CDR2 SYDVKM. CDR3 size: 12 residues. DNA for the CDR3: TGTGCCAGCAGTTTGGCGGTCGGTGAGCAGTTCTTC. This encodes CASSLAVGEQFF.

This rearrangement joins TRBV19 to TRBJ1-6; D might be TRBD1 (5 bases). The V gene lost 4 bases and the J gene lost 7 bases, with 14 bases spanning the gap. The CDR3 totals 15 residues. Germline CDR1 and CDR2: LNHDA and SQIVND (reference sequence). The CDR3 DNA reads as TGTGCCAGTAGTACCCAGGGACTGCAGAATTCACCCCTCCACTTT. The encoded protein is CASSTQGLQNSPLHF.

The chain joins TRBV30 to TRBJ2-2, with D maybe TRBD1 (5 bases). Per germline, CDR1 GTSNPN and CDR2 SVGIG (reference sequence). The CDR3 loop spans 12 amino acids. V was shortened by 1 base and J by 7 bases, with 7 bases between the two germline ends. The CDR3 reads CAWSGGFGELFF. CDR3 coding DNA: TGTGCCTGGAGTGGGGGCTTCGGGGAGCTGTTTTTT.

The chain combines TRBV10-1 with TRBJ2-1; 7 positions agree with TRBD2. The V gene end was trimmed by 4 bases and the J gene end by 4 bases; junction bases not matched to a gene: 4. The length of the CDR3 is 14 residues. Germline V gives CDR1 WNHNN, CDR2 SYGVQD (reference sequence). CDR3 bases: TGCGCCAGCAGTGCCTCTAGCGGTTACAATGAGCAGTTCTTC. It is translated as CASSASSGYNEQFF.

The chain uses TRBV18 and TRBJ2-3; 8 nucleotides line up with TRBD2. Germline trimming cut 4 bases from V and 10 bases from J; bases unmatched to any gene: 13. CDR3 length: 15 amino acids. Looked up from germline, CDR1 is KGHSH and CDR2 is LQKENI. The chain's CDR3 is CASSQGTSSIGSQYF. In DNA form, the CDR3 reads TGTGCCAGCTCACAAGGGACTAGTTCAATAGGTTCGCAGTATTTT.

This chain joins TRBV28 and TRBJ2-7; D is undetermined. The germline V gene has CDR1 MDHEN and CDR2 SYDVKM. The V and J ends lost 3 bases and 0 bases respectively, with 6 bases between them. The CDR3 sequence is 13 residues long. For the CDR3, the DNA is TGTGCCAGCAGTTTGGGCAGCTCCTACGAGCAGTACTTC. It yields the protein CASSLGSSYEQYF.

This clone turned up a few times. The V gene is TRBV7-9, the J gene TRBJ1-5, with D perhaps matching TRBD1 (6 bases). Germline values: CDR1 SEHNR, CDR2 FQNEAQ (reference sequence). Trimming removed 1 base at V and 3 bases at J, with 10 bases between. This CDR3 comprises 15 residues. CDR3 coding DNA: TGTGCCAGCAGCTTAGGGGGACACCCCAATCAGCCCCAGCATTTT. This encodes CASSLGGHPNQPQHF.

With respect to this clone: Other DNA sequences of this sample code for an identical CDR3. The chain couples TRBV6-4 to TRBJ2-3; 8 nucleotides match TRBD2. Germline V gene data show CDR1 as MRHNA and CDR2 as SNTAGT. The trim removed 4 bases at V and 0 bases at J, leaving 3 bases unmatched. This CDR3 has 15 residues. The DNA for the CDR3 is TGTGCCAGCAGTGTGGCTAGCGGGAGCACAGATACGCAGTATTTT. This sequence encodes CASSVASGSTDTQYF.

This clone came up a few times. The chain joins TRBV28 to TRBJ2-7; D perhaps matches TRBD2 (6 bases). With 5 bases removed from V and 1 base from J, the gap between germline ends came to 15 bases. Looked up from germline, CDR1 is MDHEN and CDR2 is SYDVKM. The CDR3 covers 15 residues. The CDR3 DNA reads as TGTGCCAGCAGTCCCTCCGGGAGTACATCCTACGAGCAGTACTTC. It encodes CASSPSGSTSYEQYF.

This clone was recorded a few times. This sequence joins TRBV11-2 and TRBJ2-1; 16 positions agree with TRBD2. The CDR3 runs to 18 residues. Losses at the gene ends were 2 bases for V and 5 bases for J; bases not matched to a gene: 6. CDR1 SGHAT and CDR2 FQNNGV come from the germline V gene. CDR3 amino acids: CASSLWGLAGGPDNEQFF. CDR3 DNA sequence: TGTGCCAGCAGCTTATGGGGACTAGCGGGAGGGCCGGACAATGAGCAGTTCTTC.